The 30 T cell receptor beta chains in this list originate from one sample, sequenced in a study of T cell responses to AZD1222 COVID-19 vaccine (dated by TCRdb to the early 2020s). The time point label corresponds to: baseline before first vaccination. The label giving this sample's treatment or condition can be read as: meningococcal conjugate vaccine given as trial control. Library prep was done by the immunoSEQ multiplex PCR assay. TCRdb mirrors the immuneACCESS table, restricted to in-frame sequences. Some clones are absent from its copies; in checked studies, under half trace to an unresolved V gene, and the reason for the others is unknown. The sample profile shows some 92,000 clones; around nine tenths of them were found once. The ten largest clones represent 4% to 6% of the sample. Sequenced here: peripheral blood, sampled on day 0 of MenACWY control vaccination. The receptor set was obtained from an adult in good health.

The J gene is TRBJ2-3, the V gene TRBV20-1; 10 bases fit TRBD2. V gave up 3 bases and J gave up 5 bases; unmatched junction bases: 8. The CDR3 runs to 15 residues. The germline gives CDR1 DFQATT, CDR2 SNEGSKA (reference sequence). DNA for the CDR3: TGCAGTGCTAGTTCGTTAGCGGGGGGTGGAGATACGCAGTATTTT. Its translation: CSASSLAGGGDTQYF.

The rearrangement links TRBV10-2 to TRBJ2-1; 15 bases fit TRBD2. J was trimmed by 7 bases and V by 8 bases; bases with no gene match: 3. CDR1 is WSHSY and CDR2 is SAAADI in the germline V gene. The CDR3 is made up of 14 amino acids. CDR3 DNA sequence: TGCGCCAGCCTTGGGACTAGCGGGAGGAATGAGCAGTTCTTC. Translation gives CASLGTSGRNEQFF.

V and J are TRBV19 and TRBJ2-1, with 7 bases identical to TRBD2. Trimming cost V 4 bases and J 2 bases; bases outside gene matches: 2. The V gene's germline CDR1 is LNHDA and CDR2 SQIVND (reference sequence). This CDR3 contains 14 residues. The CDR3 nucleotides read TGTGCCAGTAGTAGGGGGGGGACCTACAATGAGCAGTTCTTC. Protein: CASSRGGTYNEQFF.

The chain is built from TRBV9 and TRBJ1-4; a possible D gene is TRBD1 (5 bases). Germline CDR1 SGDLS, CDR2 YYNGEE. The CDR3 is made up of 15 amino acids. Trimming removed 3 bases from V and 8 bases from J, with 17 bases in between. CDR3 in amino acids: CASSAQASIGEKLFF. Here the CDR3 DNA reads TGTGCCAGCAGCGCACAGGCTTCGATCGGGGAAAAACTGTTTTTT.

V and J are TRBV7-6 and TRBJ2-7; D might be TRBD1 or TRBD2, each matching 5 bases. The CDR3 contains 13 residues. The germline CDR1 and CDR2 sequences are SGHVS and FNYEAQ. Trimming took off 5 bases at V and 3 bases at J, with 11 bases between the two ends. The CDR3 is CASSRGPYYEQYF. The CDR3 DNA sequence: TGTGCCAGCAGCAGGGGACCTTACTACGAGCAGTACTTC.

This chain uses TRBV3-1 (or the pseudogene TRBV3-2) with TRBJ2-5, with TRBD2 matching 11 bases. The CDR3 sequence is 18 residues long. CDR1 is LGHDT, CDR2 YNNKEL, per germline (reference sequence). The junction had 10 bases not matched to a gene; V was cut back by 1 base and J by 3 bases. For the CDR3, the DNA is TGTGCCAGCAGCCAAGTAGTAGCGGGGGGGCCGGGAGAAGAGACCCAGTACTTC. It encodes CASSQVVAGGPGEETQYF.

CDR3 nucleotide sequence: TGCGCCAGCAGCTTGACTAGCGGGAGGGATGAGCAGTTCTTC. Its protein product is CASSLTSGRDEQFF. This chain uses TRBV5-1 with TRBJ2-1; 13 nucleotides match TRBD2. Germline CDR1 SGHRS, CDR2 YFSETQ. The CDR3 sequence is 14 residues long. With V trimmed by 1 base and J by 8 bases, 0 bases remained unmatched.

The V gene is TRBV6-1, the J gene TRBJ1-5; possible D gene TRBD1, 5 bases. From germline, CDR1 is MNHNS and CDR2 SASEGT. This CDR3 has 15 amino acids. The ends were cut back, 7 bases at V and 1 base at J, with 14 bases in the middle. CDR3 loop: CASTMGGTSNQPQHF. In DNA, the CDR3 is TGTGCCAGCACCATGGGAGGGACGAGCAATCAGCCCCAGCATTTT.

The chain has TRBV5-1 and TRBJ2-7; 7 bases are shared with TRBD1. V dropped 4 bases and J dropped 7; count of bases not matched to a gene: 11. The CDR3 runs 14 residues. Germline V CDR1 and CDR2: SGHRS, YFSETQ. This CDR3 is CASSQRTGVREQYF. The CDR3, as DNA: TGCGCCAGCAGCCAAAGAACAGGGGTGAGGGAGCAGTACTTC. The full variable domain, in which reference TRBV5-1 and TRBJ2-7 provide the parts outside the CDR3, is KAGVTQTPRYLIKTRGQQVTLSCSPISGHRSVSWYQQTPGQGLQFLFEYFSETQRNKGNFPGRFSGRQFSNSRSEMNVSTLELGDSALYLCASSQRTGVREQYFGPGTRLTVT.

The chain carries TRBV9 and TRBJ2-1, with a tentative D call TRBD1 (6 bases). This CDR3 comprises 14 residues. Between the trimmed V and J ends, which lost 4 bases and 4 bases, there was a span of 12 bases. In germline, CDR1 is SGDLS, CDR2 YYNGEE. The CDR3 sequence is CASSPGDGYNEQFF. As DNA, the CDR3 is TGTGCCAGCAGCCCAGGGGACGGTTACAATGAGCAGTTCTTC.

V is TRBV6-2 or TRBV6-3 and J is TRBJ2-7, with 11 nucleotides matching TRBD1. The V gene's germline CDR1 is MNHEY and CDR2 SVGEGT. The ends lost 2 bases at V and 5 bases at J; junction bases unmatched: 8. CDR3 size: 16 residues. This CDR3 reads CASSYSGQGASDEQYF. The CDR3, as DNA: TGTGCCAGCAGTTACAGTGGACAGGGGGCATCGGACGAGCAGTACTTC.

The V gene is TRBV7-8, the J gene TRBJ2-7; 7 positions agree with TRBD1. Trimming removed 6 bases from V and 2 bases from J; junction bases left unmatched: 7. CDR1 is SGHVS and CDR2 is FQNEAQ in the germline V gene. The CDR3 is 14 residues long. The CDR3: CASRKTGTTYEQYF. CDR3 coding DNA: TGTGCCAGCAGAAAGACAGGGACAACCTACGAGCAGTACTTC.

The CDR3 sequence: CASSLDTSGHTEAFF. The CDR3 DNA reads TGCGCCAGCAGCTTGGACACCTCCGGGCACACTGAAGCTTTCTTT. This chain connects TRBV5-1 to TRBJ1-1, with D unresolved. Germline values: CDR1 SGHRS, CDR2 YFSETQ. The CDR3 runs 15 residues. Deletions cut 0 bases from V and 3 bases from J, with 12 bases between.

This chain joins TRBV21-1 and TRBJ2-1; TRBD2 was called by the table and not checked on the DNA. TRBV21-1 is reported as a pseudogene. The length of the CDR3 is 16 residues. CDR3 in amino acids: CASSKVRRARRNEQFF. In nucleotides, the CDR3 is TGTGCCAGCAGCAAAGTGCGGAGGGCCCGACGGAATGAGCAGTTCTTC.

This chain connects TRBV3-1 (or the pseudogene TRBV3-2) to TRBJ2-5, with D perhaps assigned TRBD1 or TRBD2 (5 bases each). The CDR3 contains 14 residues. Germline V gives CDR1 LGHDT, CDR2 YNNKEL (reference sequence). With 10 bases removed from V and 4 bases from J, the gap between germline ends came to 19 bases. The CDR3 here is CAIDSMGDAETQYF. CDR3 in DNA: TGTGCCATCGACTCGATGGGGGATGCAGAGACCCAGTACTTC.

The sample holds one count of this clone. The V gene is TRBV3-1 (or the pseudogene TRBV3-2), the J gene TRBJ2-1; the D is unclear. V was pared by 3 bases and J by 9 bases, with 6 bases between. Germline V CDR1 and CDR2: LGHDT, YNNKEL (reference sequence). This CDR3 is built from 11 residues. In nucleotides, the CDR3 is TGTGCCAGCAGCCAGCTGGCTGAGCAGTTCTTC. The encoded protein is CASSQLAEQFF.

The CDR3 reads CASRRTDTQYF. The CDR3 DNA is TGTGCCAGCAGACGCACAGATACGCAGTATTTT. The V call is TRBV25-1, the J call TRBJ2-3; D gene ambiguous. CDR1 is MGHDK and CDR2 is SYGVNS in the germline V gene. The CDR3 is 11 amino acids. V dropped 6 bases and J dropped 1 base, with 2 bases sitting between them.

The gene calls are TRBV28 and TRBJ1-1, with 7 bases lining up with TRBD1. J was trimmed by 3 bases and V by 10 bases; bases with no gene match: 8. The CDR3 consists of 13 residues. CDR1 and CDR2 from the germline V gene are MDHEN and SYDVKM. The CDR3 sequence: CAIITGAHTEAFF. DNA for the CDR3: TGTGCCATCATTACAGGGGCTCACACTGAAGCTTTCTTT.

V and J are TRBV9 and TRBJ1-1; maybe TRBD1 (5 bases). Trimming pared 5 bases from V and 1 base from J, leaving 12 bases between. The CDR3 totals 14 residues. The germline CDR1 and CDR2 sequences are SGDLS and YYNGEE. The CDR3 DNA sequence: TGTGCCAGCAGTGCGACAGCCTCGAACACTGAAGCTTTCTTT. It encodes CASSATASNTEAFF. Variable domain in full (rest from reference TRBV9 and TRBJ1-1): DSGVTQTPKHLITATGQRVTLRCSPRSGDLSVYWYQQSLDQGLQFLIQYYNGEERAKGNILERFSAQQFPDLHSELNLSSLELGDSALYFCASSATASNTEAFFGQGTRLTVV.

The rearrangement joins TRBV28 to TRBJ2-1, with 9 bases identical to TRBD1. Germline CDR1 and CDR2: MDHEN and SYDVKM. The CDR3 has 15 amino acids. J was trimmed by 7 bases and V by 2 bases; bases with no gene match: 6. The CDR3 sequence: CASSLTGQGGNEQFF. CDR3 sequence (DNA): TGTGCCAGCAGTTTAACGGGACAGGGAGGTAATGAGCAGTTCTTC.

CDR3 loop: CASSPPGGINQPQHF. The CDR3 region has the DNA TGTGCCAGCAGTCCCCCCGGTGGGATCAATCAGCCCCAGCATTTT. The chain couples TRBV28 to TRBJ1-5; D ambiguous. The germline gives CDR1 MDHEN, CDR2 SYDVKM. Between the trimmed V and J ends, which lost 5 bases and 3 bases, there was a span of 14 bases. This CDR3 region has 15 residues.

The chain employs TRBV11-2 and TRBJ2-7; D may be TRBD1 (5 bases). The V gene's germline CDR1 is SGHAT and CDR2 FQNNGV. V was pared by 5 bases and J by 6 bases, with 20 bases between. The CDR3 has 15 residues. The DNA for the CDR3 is TGTGCCAGCAGCCCGAAATCAGGGTGGTGGGGCGAGCAGTACTTC. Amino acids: CASSPKSGWWGEQYF.

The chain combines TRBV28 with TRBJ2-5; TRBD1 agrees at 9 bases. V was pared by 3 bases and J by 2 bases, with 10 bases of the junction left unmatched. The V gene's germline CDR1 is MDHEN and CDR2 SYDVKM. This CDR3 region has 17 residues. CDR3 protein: CASSFSLGTGIQETQYF. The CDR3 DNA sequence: TGTGCCAGCAGTTTTTCCCTGGGGACAGGGATTCAAGAGACCCAGTACTTC.

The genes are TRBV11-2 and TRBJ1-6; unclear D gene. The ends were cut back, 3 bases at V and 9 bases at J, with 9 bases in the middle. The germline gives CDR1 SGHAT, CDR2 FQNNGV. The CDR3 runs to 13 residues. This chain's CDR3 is CASSFGVPSPLHF. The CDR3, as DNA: TGTGCCAGCAGCTTTGGCGTTCCTTCACCCCTCCACTTT.

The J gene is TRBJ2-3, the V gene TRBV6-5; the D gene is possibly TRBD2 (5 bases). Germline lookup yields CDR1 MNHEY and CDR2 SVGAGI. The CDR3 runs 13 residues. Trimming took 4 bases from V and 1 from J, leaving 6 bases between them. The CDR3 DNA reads TGTGCCAGCAGTTCCGGGGGCACAGATACGCAGTATTTT. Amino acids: CASSSGGTDTQYF.

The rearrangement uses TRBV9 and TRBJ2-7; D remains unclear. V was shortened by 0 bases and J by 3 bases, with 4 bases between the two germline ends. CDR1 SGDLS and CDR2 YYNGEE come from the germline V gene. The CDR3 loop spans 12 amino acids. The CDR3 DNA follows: TGTGCCAGCAGCGTAGACGACTACGAGCAGTACTTC. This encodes CASSVDDYEQYF.

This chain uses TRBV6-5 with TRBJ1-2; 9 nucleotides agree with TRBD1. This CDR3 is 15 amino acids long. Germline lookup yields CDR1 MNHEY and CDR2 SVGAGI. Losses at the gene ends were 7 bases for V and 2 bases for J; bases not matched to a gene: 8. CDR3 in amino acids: CASIQNTGGNYGYTF. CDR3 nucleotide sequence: TGTGCCAGCATCCAAAATACAGGGGGCAACTATGGCTACACCTTC.

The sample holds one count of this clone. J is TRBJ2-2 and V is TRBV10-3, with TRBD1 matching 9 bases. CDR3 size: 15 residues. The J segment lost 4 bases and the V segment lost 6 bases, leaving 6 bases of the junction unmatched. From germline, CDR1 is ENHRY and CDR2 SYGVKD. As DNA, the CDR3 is TGTGCCATCAGCCCGGGACAGGGAGGCACCGGGGAGCTGTTTTTT. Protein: CAISPGQGGTGELFF.

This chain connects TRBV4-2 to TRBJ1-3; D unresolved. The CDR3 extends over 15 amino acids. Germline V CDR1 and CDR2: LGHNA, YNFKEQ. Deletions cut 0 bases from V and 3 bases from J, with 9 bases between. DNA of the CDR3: TGTGCCAGCAGCCAAGATAAGGGTTTTGGAAACACCATATATTTT. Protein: CASSQDKGFGNTIYF.

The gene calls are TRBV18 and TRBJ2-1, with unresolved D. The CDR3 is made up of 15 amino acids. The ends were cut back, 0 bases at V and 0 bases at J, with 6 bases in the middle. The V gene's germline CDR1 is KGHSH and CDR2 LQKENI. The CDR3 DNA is TGTGCCAGCTCACCACCAAGCGACTCCTACAATGAGCAGTTCTTC. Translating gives CASSPPSDSYNEQFF.